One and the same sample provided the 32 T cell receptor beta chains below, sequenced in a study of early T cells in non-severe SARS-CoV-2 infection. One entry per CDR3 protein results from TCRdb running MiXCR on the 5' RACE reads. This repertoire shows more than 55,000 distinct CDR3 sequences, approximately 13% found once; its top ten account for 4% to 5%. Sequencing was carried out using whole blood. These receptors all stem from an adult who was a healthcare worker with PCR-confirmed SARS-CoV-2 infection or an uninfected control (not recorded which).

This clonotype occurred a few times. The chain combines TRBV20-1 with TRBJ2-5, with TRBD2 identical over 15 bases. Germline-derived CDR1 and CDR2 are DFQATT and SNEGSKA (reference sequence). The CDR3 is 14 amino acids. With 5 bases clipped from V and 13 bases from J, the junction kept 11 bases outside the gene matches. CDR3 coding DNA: TGCAGTGCTTTTGGACTAGCGGGGGGGCAGGATGCGTACTTC. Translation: CSAFGLAGGQDAYF.

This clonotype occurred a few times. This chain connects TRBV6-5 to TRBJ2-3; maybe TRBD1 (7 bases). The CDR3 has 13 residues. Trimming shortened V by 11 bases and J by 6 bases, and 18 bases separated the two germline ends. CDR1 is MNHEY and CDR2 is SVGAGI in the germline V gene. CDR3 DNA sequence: TGTGCCTCCCGTCAGGGGGGTCGGGATACGCAGTATTTT. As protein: CASRQGGRDTQYF.

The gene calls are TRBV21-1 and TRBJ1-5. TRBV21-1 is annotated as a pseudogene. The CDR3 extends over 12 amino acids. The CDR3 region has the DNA TGTGCCAGCAGACTTGGGGTTCAGCCCCAGCATTTT. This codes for CASRLGVQPQHF.

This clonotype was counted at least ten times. The CDR3 is CASSRTLLNTEAFF. The CDR3 region has the DNA TGTGCCAGCAGCCGGACACTTTTGAACACTGAAGCTTTCTTT. The chain has TRBV14 and TRBJ1-1, with D tentatively TRBD1 (5 bases). CDR3 length: 14 residues. The V end was cut by 4 bases, the J end by 0 bases, with 9 bases between. Germline CDR1 SGHDN, CDR2 FVKESK.

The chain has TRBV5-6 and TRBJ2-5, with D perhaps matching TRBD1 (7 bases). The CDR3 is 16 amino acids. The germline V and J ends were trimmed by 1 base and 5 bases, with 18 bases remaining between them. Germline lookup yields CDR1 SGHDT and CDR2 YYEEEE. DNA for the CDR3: TGTGCCAGCAGCTTGAGGGTCGGCAGGGGGGCCGAGACCCAGTACTTC. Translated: CASSLRVGRGAETQYF.

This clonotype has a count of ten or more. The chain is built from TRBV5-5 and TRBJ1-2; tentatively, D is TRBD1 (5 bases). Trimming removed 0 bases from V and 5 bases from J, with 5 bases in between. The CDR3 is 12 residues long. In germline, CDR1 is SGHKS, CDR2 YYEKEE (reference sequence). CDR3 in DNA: TGTGCCAGCAGCTTGGAGGGGTATGGCTACACCTTC. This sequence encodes CASSLEGYGYTF.

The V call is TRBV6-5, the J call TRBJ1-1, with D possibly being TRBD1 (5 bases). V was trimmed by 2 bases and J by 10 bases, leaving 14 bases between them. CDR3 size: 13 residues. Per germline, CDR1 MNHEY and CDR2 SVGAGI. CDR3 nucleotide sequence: TGTGCCAGCAGTTACGGGGCCGAGGATTCAGCTTTCTTT. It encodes CASSYGAEDSAFF.

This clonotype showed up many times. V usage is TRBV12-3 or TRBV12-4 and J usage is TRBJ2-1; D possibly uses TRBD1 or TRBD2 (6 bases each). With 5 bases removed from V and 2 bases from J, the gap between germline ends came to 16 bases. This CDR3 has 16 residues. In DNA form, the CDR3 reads TGTGCCAGCAGTCCCGCCAGGGGAGGCGCCTACAATGAGCAGTTCTTC. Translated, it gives CASSPARGGAYNEQFF.

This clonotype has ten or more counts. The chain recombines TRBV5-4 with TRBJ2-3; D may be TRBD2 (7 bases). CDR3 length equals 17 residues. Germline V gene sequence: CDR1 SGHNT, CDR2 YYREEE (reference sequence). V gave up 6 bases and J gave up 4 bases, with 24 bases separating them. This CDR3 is CASKTGGTWGAPDTQYF. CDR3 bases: TGTGCCAGCAAAACGGGGGGCACCTGGGGGGCCCCAGATACGCAGTATTTT.

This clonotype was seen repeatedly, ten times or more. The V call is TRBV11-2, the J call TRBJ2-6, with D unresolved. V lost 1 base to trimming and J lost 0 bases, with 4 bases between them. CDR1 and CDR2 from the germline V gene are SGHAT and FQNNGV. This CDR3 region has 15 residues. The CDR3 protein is CASSLGDSGANVLTF. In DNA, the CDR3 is TGTGCCAGCAGCTTAGGAGACTCTGGGGCCAACGTCCTGACTTTC.

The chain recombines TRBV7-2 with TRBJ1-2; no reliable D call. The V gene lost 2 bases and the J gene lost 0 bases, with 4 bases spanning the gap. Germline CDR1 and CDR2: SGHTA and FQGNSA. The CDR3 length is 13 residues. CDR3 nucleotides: TGTGCCAGCAGCTTAATGGCTAACTATGGCTACACCTTC. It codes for CASSLMANYGYTF.

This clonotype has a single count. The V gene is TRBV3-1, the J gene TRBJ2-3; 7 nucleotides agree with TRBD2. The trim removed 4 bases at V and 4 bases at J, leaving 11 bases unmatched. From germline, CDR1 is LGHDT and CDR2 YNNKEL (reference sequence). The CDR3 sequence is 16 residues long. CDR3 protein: CASSPQPGLPPDTQYF. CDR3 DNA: TGTGCCAGCAGCCCACAGCCGGGACTACCGCCAGATACGCAGTATTTT.

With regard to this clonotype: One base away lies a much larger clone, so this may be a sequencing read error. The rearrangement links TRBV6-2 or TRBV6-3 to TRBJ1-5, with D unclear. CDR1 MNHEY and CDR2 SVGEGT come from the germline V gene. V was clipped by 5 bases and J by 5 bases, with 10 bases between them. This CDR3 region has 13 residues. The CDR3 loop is CASSSPGDQPQHF. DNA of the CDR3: TGTGCCAGCAGTAGCCCCGGGGATCAGCCCCAGCATTTT.

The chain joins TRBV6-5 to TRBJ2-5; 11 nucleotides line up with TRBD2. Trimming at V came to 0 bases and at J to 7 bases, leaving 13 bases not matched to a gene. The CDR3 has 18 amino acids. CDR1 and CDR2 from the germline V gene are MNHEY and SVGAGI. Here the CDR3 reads CASSYSTSGAFGVTTQYF. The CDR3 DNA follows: TGTGCCAGCAGTTACTCGACTAGCGGGGCTTTCGGTGTTACGACCCAGTACTTC.

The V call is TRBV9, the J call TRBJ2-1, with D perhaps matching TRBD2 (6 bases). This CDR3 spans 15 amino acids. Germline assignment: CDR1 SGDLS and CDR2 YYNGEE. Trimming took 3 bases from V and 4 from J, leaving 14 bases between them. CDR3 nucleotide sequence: TGTGCCAGCAGCGGGGGGGTCGGCGCTTACAATGAGCAGTTCTTC. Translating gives CASSGGVGAYNEQFF.

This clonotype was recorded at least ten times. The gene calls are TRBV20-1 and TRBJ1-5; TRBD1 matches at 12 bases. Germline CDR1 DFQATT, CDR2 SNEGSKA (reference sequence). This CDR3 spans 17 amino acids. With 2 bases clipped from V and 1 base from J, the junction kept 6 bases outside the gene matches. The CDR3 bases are TGCAGTGCTAGAAGAGGGACAGGGGGCTTAAGCAATCAGCCCCAGCATTTT. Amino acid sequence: CSARRGTGGLSNQPQHF.

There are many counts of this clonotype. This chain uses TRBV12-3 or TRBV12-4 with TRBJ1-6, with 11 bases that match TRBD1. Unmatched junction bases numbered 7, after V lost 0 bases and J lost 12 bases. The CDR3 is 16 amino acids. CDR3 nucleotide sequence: TGTGCCAGCAGTTTAGCCGTGGACAGGGGGCCCGGACCCCTCCACTTT. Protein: CASSLAVDRGPGPLHF.

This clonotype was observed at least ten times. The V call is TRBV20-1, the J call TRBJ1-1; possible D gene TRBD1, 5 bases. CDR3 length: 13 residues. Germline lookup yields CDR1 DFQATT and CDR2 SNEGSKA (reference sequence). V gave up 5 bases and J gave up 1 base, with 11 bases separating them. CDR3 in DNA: TGCAGTGCTGCGGACAACCAGAACACTGAAGCTTTCTTT. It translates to CSAADNQNTEAFF.

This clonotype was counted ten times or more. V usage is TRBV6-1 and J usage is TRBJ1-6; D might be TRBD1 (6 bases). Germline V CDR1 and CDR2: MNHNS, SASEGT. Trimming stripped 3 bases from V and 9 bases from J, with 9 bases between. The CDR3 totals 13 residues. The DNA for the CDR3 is TGTGCCAGCAGTGACCAGGGGTCTTCACCCCTCCACTTT. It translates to CASSDQGSSPLHF.

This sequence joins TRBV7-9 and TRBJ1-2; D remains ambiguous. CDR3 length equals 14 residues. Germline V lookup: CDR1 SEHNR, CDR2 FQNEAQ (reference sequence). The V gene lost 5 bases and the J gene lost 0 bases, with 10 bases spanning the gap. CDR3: CASSAQGANYGYTF. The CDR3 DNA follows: TGTGCCAGCAGCGCCCAAGGTGCTAACTATGGCTACACCTTC. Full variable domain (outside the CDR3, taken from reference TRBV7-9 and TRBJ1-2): DTGVSQNPRHKITKRGQNVTFRCDPISEHNRLYWYRQTLGQGPEFLTYFQNEAQLEKSRLLSDRFSAERPKGSFSTLEIQRTEQGDSAMYLCASSAQGANYGYTFGSGTRLTVV.

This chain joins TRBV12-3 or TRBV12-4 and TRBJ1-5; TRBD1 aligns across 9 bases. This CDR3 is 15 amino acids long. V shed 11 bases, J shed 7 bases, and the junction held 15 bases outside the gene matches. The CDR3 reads CASDTGTGNSQPQHF. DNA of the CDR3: TGTGCCTCAGACACCGGGACAGGGAATTCCCAGCCCCAGCATTTT.

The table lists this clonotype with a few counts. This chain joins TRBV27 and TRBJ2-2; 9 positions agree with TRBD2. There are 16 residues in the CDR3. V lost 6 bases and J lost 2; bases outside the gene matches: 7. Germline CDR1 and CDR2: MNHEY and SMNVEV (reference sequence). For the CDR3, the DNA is TGTGCCAGCAGCGCCCCGGGACTAGCAAACACCGGGGAGCTGTTTTTT. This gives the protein CASSAPGLANTGELFF.

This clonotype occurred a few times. CDR3 sequence: CASSRTGYEQYF. The CDR3 DNA is TGTGCCAGCAGCCGAACAGGGTACGAGCAGTACTTC. The gene calls are TRBV7-2 and TRBJ2-7; D perhaps matches TRBD1 (6 bases). Germline V lookup: CDR1 SGHTA, CDR2 FQGNSA. This CDR3 spans 12 amino acids. The germline V and J ends were trimmed by 5 bases and 4 bases, with 9 bases remaining between them.

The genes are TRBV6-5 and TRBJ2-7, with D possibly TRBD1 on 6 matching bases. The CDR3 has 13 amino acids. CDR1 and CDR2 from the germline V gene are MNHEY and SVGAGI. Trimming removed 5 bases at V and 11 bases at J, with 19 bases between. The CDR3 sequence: CASSKGDQGREYF. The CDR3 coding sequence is TGTGCCAGCAGTAAGGGGGACCAGGGAAGGGAGTACTTC.

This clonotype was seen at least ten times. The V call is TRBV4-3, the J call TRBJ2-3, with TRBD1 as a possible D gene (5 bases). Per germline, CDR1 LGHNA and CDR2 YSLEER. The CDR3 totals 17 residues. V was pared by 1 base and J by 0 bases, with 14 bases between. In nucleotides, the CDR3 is TGCGCCAGCAGCCAAGGGCAAAGCAGGGATAGCACAGATACGCAGTATTTT. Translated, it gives CASSQGQSRDSTDTQYF.

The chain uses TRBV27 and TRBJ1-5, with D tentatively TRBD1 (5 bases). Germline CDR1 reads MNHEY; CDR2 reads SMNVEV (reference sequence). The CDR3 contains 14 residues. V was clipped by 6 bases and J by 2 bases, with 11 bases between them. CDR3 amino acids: CASSPPGGNQPQHF. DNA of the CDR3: TGTGCCAGCAGCCCCCCGGGGGGCAATCAGCCCCAGCATTTT.

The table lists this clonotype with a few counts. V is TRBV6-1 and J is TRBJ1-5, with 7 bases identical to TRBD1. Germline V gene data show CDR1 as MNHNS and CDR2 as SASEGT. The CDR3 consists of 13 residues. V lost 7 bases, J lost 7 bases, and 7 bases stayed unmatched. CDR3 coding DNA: TGTGCCAGCACGCAGGGGGGGGGACAGCCCCAGCATTTT. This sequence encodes CASTQGGGQPQHF.

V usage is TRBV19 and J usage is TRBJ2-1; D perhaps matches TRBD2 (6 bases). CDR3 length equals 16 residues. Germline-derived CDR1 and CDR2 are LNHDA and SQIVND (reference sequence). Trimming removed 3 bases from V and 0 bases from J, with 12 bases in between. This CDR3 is CASSIIRGSSYNEQFF. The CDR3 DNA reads TGTGCCAGTAGTATTATTCGGGGGAGCTCCTACAATGAGCAGTTCTTC. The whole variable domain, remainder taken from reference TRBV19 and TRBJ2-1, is DGGITQSPKYLFRKEGQNVTLSCEQNLNHDAMYWYRQDPGQGLRLIYYSQIVNDFQKGDIAEGYSVSREKKESFPLTVTSAQKNPTAFYLCASSIIRGSSYNEQFFGPGTRLTVL.

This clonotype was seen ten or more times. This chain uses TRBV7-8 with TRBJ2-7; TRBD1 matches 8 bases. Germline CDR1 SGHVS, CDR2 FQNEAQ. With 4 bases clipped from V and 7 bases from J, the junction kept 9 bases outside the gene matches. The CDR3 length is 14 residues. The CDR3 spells CASSSRTGTGEQYF. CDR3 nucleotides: TGTGCCAGCAGCTCCCGGACAGGGACGGGTGAGCAGTACTTC.

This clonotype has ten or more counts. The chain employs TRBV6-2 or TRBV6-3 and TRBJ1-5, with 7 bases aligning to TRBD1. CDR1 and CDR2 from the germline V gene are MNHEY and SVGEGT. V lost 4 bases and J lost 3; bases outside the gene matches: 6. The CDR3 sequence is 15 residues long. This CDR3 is CASSSRTGPNQPQHF. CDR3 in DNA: TGTGCCAGCAGTTCCCGGACAGGCCCCAATCAGCCCCAGCATTTT.

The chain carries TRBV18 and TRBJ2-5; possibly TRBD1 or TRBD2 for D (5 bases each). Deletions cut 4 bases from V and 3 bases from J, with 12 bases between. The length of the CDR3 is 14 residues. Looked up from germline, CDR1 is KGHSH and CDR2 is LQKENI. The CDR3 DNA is TGTGCCAGCTCACATCGGGGCGATAAAGAGACCCAGTACTTC. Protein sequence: CASSHRGDKETQYF.

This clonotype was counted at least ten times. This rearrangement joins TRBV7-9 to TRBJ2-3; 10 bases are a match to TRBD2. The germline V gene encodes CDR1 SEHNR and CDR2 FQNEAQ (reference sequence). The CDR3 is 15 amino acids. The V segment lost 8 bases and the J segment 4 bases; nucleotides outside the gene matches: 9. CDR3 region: CASGKRGGRSDTQYF. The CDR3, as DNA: TGTGCCAGCGGGAAGCGGGGGGGCCGGTCAGATACGCAGTATTTT.